This record concerns one T cell receptor beta chain sequence. Its antigen is not known. This record belongs to a study of shared clonotypes between healthy human individuals. Whole-study findings and limits: In general, naive subsets displayed greater estimated richness than memory subsets did. Donors were few, which limited the genetic and exposure-history diversity represented.

Researchers reported that CD8 memory united CD45RO+ cells with CCR7-negative CD45RA+ TemRA cells. The DNA input per sorted-subset replicate PCR was 150 to 200 ng, corresponding to some 30,000 T cell genomes. Sequencing used immunoSEQ multiplex PCR; TCRdb keeps in-frame clones, though not all of them. There are around 690,000 clones in the sample; about nine tenths occur only once, and less than 40% lies in the top ten. The sample comprised memory CD8+ T cells from PBMCs. The subset was: CD45RO+ cells pooled with CCR7-negative TemRA cells. The receptor's source is a man between 18 and 29 years old in good health. Some clones in this sample may be carry-over from other donors' samples.

CDR3 amino acids: CASSGLAGGMQFF. The CDR3 coding sequence is TGTGCCAGCAGCGGACTAGCGGGAGGTATGCAGTTCTTC. The V call is TRBV6-5, the J call TRBJ2-1, with TRBD2 matching over 14 bases. The germline V gene has CDR1 MNHEY and CDR2 SVGAGI. The CDR3 sequence is 13 residues long. J was trimmed by 12 bases and V by 6 bases; bases with no gene match: 4.